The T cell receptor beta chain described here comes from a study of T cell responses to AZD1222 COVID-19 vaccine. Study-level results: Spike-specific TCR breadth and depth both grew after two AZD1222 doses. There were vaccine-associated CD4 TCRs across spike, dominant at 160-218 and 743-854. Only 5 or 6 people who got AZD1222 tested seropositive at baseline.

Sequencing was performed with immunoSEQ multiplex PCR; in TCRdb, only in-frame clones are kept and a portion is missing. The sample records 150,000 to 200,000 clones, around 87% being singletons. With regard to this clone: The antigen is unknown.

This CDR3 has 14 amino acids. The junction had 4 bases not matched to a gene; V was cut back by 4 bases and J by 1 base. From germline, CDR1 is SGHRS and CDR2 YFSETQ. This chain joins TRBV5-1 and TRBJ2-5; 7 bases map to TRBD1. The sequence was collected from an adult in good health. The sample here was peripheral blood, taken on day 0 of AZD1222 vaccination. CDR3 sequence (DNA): TGCGCCAGCAGCCGCGACAGGGTCCAAGAGACCCAGTACTTC. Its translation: CASSRDRVQETQYF. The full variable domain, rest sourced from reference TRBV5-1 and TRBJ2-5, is KAGVTQTPRYLIKTRGQQVTLSCSPISGHRSVSWYQQTPGQGLQFLFEYFSETQRNKGNFPGRFSGRQFSNSRSEMNVSTLELGDSALYLCASSRDRVQETQYFGPGTRLLVL.